The 27 T cell receptor beta chains listed next were all sequenced from one sample in a study of cytomegalovirus exposure and HLA in healthy donors. Use of 60 Vbeta and 13 Jbeta primers characterized the PCR. This table comes from immunoSEQ multiplex PCR, and its TCRdb copy is limited to in-frame clones, with some not included. The sample gives 100,000 to 150,000 clones, around 72% of which show up once; approximately 2.6% is in the top ten. Sequencing was done on a sample of PBMCs. Every receptor here comes from a human donor in good health.

The chain uses TRBV7-9 and TRBJ2-2, with unresolved D. The germline gives CDR1 SEHNR, CDR2 FQNEAQ (reference sequence). CDR3 size: 13 residues. Trimming cost V 6 bases and J 2 bases, with 7 bases left between them. CDR3 sequence reads: CASSRTNTGELFF. The CDR3 DNA sequence: TGTGCCAGCAGTCGTACTAACACCGGGGAGCTGTTTTTT.

This clone was counted only a few times. The V and J genes are TRBV19 and TRBJ1-1; D is undetermined. From germline, CDR1 is LNHDA and CDR2 SQIVND (reference sequence). The CDR3 runs to 12 residues. The DNA of the CDR3 is TGTGGGGTTGGGAGAACGAACACTGAAGCTTTCTTT. It codes for CGVGRTNTEAFF.

The chain carries TRBV6-5 and TRBJ2-3; 8 bases agree with TRBD2. This CDR3 is 15 amino acids long. Germline V gene data show CDR1 as MNHEY and CDR2 as SVGAGI. The J segment lost 1 base and the V segment lost 6 bases, leaving 6 bases of the junction unmatched. Written as DNA, the CDR3 is TGTGCCAGCAGCCGCAGCGGGGGCCGCACAGATACGCAGTATTTT. It yields the protein CASSRSGGRTDTQYF.

The table lists this clone with a count of one. The rearrangement joins TRBV30 to TRBJ1-2; D call uncertain. Looked up from germline, CDR1 is GTSNPN and CDR2 is SVGIG (reference sequence). The CDR3 contains 11 residues. V lost 6 bases to trimming and J lost 5 bases, with 10 bases between them. The chain's CDR3 is CACGVLYGYTF. The CDR3 DNA follows: TGTGCCTGCGGGGTATTGTATGGCTACACCTTC.

This chain joins TRBV7-6 and TRBJ2-7, with 9 nucleotides matching TRBD1. The V gene's germline CDR1 is SGHVS and CDR2 FNYEAQ. The CDR3 covers 16 residues. Trimming at V came to 4 bases and at J to 4 bases, leaving 11 bases not matched to a gene. CDR3 residues: CASSSGETGGIYEQYF. The CDR3 DNA reads as TGTGCCAGCAGCTCGGGGGAGACAGGGGGTATTTACGAGCAGTACTTC.

This clone is medium-sized by share. V is TRBV4-3 and J is TRBJ2-1; perhaps TRBD2 as D (5 bases). The CDR3 runs 15 residues. Per germline, CDR1 LGHNA and CDR2 YSLEER. Trimming took off 0 bases at V and 4 bases at J, with 10 bases between the two ends. Here the CDR3 DNA reads TGCGCCAGCAGCCAAGAATCCAGCGGATACAATGAGCAGTTCTTC. Its translation is CASSQESSGYNEQFF.

The genes are TRBV28 and TRBJ2-5; weak D call: TRBD1 (5 bases). V lost 8 bases and J lost 5, with 12 bases in between. Germline loops: CDR1 MDHEN, CDR2 SYDVKM. The CDR3 contains 12 residues. CDR3 in amino acids: CASLQGRETQYF. In nucleotides, the CDR3 is TGTGCCAGCTTGCAGGGTCGGGAGACCCAGTACTTC.

This clone was counted between two and nine times. The rearrangement links TRBV7-8 to TRBJ1-6; D ambiguous. There are 15 residues in the CDR3. The germline V gene has CDR1 SGHVS and CDR2 FQNEAQ. The V and J ends lost 5 bases and 2 bases respectively, with 10 bases between them. As DNA, the CDR3 is TGTGCCAGCAGCCCCTCCGGGACCTATAATTCACCCCTCCACTTT. This sequence encodes CASSPSGTYNSPLHF.

This chain uses TRBV30 with TRBJ2-3, with 8 bases matching TRBD2. CDR3 length: 13 residues. Looked up from germline, CDR1 is GTSNPN and CDR2 is SVGIG (reference sequence). The V segment lost 7 bases and the J segment 4 bases; nucleotides outside the gene matches: 7. The CDR3 nucleotides are TGTGCCTTCCATCCGGGGGGGCCAGATACGCAGTATTTT. As protein: CAFHPGGPDTQYF. Full variable domain (outside the CDR3, taken from reference TRBV30 and TRBJ2-3): SQTIHQWPATLVQPVGSPLSLECTVEGTSNPNLYWYRQAAGRGLQLLFYSVGIGQISSEVPQNLSASRPQDRQFILSSKKLLLSDSGFYLCAFHPGGPDTQYFGPGTRLTVL.

This clone turned up a few times. The J gene is TRBJ2-5, the V gene TRBV18; weak D call: TRBD2 (5 bases). Trimming removed 2 bases at V and 9 bases at J, with 16 bases between. This CDR3 is built from 14 residues. Germline values: CDR1 KGHSH, CDR2 LQKENI. The CDR3 spells CASSPGSILRSQYF. The CDR3 DNA is TGTGCCAGCTCACCAGGGAGTATATTAAGGTCCCAGTACTTC.

This clone showed up just a few times. This rearrangement joins TRBV14 to TRBJ1-3; D uncertain. V shed 3 bases and J shed 3 bases, with 9 bases lying between them. The CDR3 is made up of 14 amino acids. CDR1 SGHDN and CDR2 FVKESK come from the germline V gene. In DNA form, the CDR3 reads TGTGCCAGCAGCCACCGGGTCGGTGGAAACACCATATATTTT. Translated, it gives CASSHRVGGNTIYF.

The rearrangement links TRBV7-2 to TRBJ2-1, with no clear D. This CDR3 spans 12 amino acids. The germline V gene encodes CDR1 SGHTA and CDR2 FQGNSA. The V end lost 1 base, the J end lost 12 bases, and 10 bases lay between the germline ends. In DNA form, the CDR3 reads TGTGCCAGCAGCTTAGACGACTTGGGGCAGTTCTTC. As protein: CASSLDDLGQFF.

This clone came up a few times. This chain connects TRBV18 to TRBJ2-1; 10 bases agree with TRBD2. Unmatched junction bases numbered 10, after V lost 6 bases and J lost 5 bases. The CDR3 covers 16 residues. Germline V gene sequence: CDR1 KGHSH, CDR2 LQKENI. Here the CDR3 reads CASSPRLAGMHNEQFF. CDR3 bases: TGTGCCAGCTCTCCTAGACTAGCGGGTATGCACAATGAGCAGTTCTTC.

This chain uses TRBV27 with TRBJ2-7, with 7 positions matching TRBD2. Germline V gene lookup returns CDR1 MNHEY and CDR2 SMNVEV (reference sequence). The CDR3 has 14 amino acids. With V trimmed by 5 bases and J by 7 bases, 11 bases remained unmatched. In DNA, the CDR3 is TGTGCCAGCAGTCCGACGATTCGAGCGGGAGAGCAGTACTTC. Encoded protein: CASSPTIRAGEQYF.

The chain carries TRBV10-3 and TRBJ1-3, with D possibly matching TRBD1 (5 bases). The ends were cut back, 8 bases at V and 2 bases at J, with 19 bases in the middle. The CDR3 totals 16 residues. Per germline, CDR1 ENHRY and CDR2 SYGVKD. The CDR3 loop is CAISLTDSDTGNTIYF. In nucleotides, the CDR3 is TGTGCCATCTCTCTTACCGACAGCGATACTGGAAACACCATATATTTT.

This chain uses TRBV21-1 with TRBJ2-5; the table's D call TRBD2 went unverified against the DNA. TRBV21-1 is described as a pseudogene. The CDR3 is 15 residues long. In DNA, the CDR3 is TGTGCCAGCAGCAAAGCCGGCGCGGCCCAAGAGACCCAGTACTTC. Translating gives CASSKAGAAQETQYF.

Remarks on this clone: Other DNA sequences in the sample encode the same CDR3. The gene calls are TRBV9 and TRBJ1-6; D uncertain. Germline V gene data show CDR1 as SGDLS and CDR2 as YYNGEE. The V end lost 0 bases, the J end lost 10 bases, and 8 bases lay between the germline ends. CDR3 length: 13 amino acids. CDR3: CASSVAEGSPLHF. The DNA for the CDR3 is TGTGCCAGCAGCGTAGCTGAGGGCTCACCCCTCCACTTT.

With regard to this clone: Other DNA sequences from this sample encode an identical CDR3 as well. The chain joins TRBV2 to TRBJ1-2, with D unclear. The CDR3 consists of 11 residues. V was trimmed by 10 bases and J by 8 bases, leaving 14 bases between them. Germline lookup yields CDR1 SNHLY and CDR2 FYNNEI. The CDR3 spells CATRSGRGYTF. In DNA, the CDR3 is TGTGCCACCCGCTCGGGTAGGGGCTACACCTTC.

The V and J genes are TRBV30 and TRBJ2-3, with TRBD2 identical over 8 bases. Germline CDR1 and CDR2: GTSNPN and SVGIG (reference sequence). The CDR3 is 15 amino acids. Trimming at V came to 0 bases and at J to 5 bases, leaving 7 bases not matched to a gene. The CDR3 coding sequence is TGTGCCTGGAGTGTACTAGCGGCAGGGTTAGATACGCAGTATTTT. Protein sequence: CAWSVLAAGLDTQYF. Filled out from reference TRBV30 and TRBJ2-3, the complete variable domain reads SQTIHQWPATLVQPVGSPLSLECTVEGTSNPNLYWYRQAAGRGLQLLFYSVGIGQISSEVPQNLSASRPQDRQFILSSKKLLLSDSGFYLCAWSVLAAGLDTQYFGPGTRLTVL.

Details on this clone: One junction end does not reproduce the germline sequence, and a read error may be involved. CDR3: CSSSQLGGTNEKLFF. For the CDR3, the DNA is TGTTCCAGCAGCCAGCTGGGGGGGACCAATGAAAAACTGTTTTTT. V usage is TRBV7-9 and J usage is TRBJ1-4, with a tentative D call TRBD1 (5 bases). This CDR3 comprises 15 residues. CDR1 is SEHNR and CDR2 is FQNEAQ in the germline V gene (reference sequence).

In this sample, this clone turned up a few times. J is TRBJ2-2 and V is TRBV5-1; D gene ambiguous. The CDR3 is 14 residues long. V lost 3 bases to trimming and J lost 2 bases, with 8 bases between them. Germline loops: CDR1 SGHRS, CDR2 YFSETQ. The CDR3 here is CASSSQTNTGELFF. The CDR3 DNA reads TGCGCCAGCAGCTCCCAGACAAACACCGGGGAGCTGTTTTTT.

This clone was counted a few times. The chain uses TRBV6-5 and TRBJ1-2; D not resolved. V shed 1 base and J shed 2 bases, with 11 bases lying between them. Germline V CDR1 and CDR2: MNHEY, SVGAGI. The CDR3 has 15 amino acids. The DNA of the CDR3 is TGTGCCAGCAGTTACTACCCCTCGGGGAACTATGGCTACACCTTC. As protein: CASSYYPSGNYGYTF.

As to this clone: Other DNA sequences in this sample translate to the same CDR3. This rearrangement joins TRBV4-3 to TRBJ2-7, with 8 bases fitting TRBD1. Per germline, CDR1 LGHNA and CDR2 YSLEER. This CDR3 spans 17 amino acids. With 3 bases clipped from V and 3 bases from J, the junction kept 13 bases outside the gene matches. The CDR3 loop reads CASSQSTGTGWGYEQYF. The CDR3 bases are TGCGCCAGCAGCCAGTCAACAGGGACAGGCTGGGGCTACGAGCAGTACTTC.

The chain has TRBV7-9 and TRBJ1-2, with D uncertain. Per germline, CDR1 SEHNR and CDR2 FQNEAQ (reference sequence). This CDR3 contains 14 residues. Trimming left V 1 base short and J 2 bases short, with 8 bases between. DNA for the CDR3: TGTGCCAGCAGCTTAGGGCAGGTCAACTATGGCTACACCTTC. It translates to CASSLGQVNYGYTF.

This chain connects TRBV7-6 to TRBJ2-7, with TRBD1 identical over 10 bases. Germline V gives CDR1 SGHVS, CDR2 FNYEAQ. The V and J ends lost 5 bases and 7 bases, in that order; junction bases with no gene match: 11. This CDR3 comprises 15 residues. The CDR3 sequence: CASSTAGTGAGEQYF. The CDR3 bases are TGTGCCAGCAGCACCGCCGGGACAGGGGCCGGGGAGCAGTACTTC.

The V and J genes are TRBV12-5 and TRBJ1-3, with D unresolved. The germline V gene encodes CDR1 LGHNT and CDR2 FRNRAP. Trimming took 5 bases from V and 2 from J, leaving 7 bases between them. This CDR3 comprises 13 residues. The CDR3 loop is CASGPGAGNTIYF. CDR3 DNA: TGTGCTAGTGGTCCGGGAGCTGGAAACACCATATATTTT.

This clone was observed a handful of times. J is TRBJ2-2 and V is TRBV7-3, with 8 bases fitting TRBD1. CDR1 SGHTA and CDR2 FQGTGA come from the germline V gene. J was trimmed by 4 bases and V by 3 bases; bases with no gene match: 13. CDR3 size: 18 residues. CDR3 amino acids: CASSFTWTGSMATGELFF. As DNA, the CDR3 is TGTGCCAGCAGCTTTACCTGGACAGGGAGTATGGCCACCGGGGAGCTGTTTTTT.